The sequence of this T cell receptor beta chain was determined in a study of early T cells in non-severe SARS-CoV-2 infection. Trimming took 4 bases from V and 7 from J, leaving 20 bases between them. From germline, CDR1 is SGHKS and CDR2 YYEKEE (reference sequence). This CDR3 comprises 16 residues. In TCRdb, the 5' RACE reads were re-called with MiXCR into one record per CDR3 protein. The sample has some 46,000 distinct CDR3 sequences, around a tenth seen once. A few counts support this clonotype. The J gene is TRBJ1-4, the V gene TRBV5-5; D is possibly TRBD1 (5 bases). The receptor was isolated from an adult who was a healthcare worker with PCR-confirmed SARS-CoV-2 infection or an uninfected control (not recorded which). The sample was whole blood. This chain's CDR3 is CASSMIVPGVLEKLFF. Written as DNA, the CDR3 is TGTGCCAGCAGCATGATCGTACCGGGGGTTCTTGAAAAACTGTTTTTT.